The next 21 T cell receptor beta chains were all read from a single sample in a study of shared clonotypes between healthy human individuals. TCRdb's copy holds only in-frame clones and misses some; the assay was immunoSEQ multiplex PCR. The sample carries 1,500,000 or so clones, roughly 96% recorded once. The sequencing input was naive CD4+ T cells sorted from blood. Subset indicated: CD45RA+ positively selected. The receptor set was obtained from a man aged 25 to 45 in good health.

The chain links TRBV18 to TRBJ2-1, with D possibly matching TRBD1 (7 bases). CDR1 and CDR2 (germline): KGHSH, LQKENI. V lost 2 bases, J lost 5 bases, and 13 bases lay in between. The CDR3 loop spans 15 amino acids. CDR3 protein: CASSPAGGHNNEQFF. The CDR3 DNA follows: TGTGCCAGCTCACCAGCAGGGGGGCACAACAATGAGCAGTTCTTC. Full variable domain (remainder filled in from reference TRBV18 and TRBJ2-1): NAGVMQNPRHLVRRRGQEARLRCSPMKGHSHVYWYRQLPEEGLKFMVYLQKENIIDESGMPKERFSAEFPKEGPSILRIQQVVRGDSAAYFCASSPAGGHNNEQFFGPGTRLTVL.

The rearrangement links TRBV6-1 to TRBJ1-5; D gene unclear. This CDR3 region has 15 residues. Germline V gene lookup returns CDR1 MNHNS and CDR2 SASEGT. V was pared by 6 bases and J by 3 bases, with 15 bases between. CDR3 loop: CASRGIGRVNQPQHF. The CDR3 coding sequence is TGTGCCAGCAGGGGGATTGGACGGGTCAATCAGCCCCAGCATTTT.

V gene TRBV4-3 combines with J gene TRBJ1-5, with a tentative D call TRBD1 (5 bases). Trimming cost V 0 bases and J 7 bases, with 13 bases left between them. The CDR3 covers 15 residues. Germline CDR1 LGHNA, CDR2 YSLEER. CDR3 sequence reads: CASSQDPGRGQPQHF. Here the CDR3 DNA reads TGCGCCAGCAGCCAAGACCCAGGGAGAGGCCAGCCCCAGCATTTT.

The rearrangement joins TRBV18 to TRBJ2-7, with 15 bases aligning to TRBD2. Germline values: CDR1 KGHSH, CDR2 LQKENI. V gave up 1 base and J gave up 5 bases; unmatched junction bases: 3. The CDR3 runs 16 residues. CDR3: CASSPRTSGRDDEQYF. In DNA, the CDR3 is TGTGCCAGCTCACCACGGACTAGCGGGAGGGATGACGAGCAGTACTTC.

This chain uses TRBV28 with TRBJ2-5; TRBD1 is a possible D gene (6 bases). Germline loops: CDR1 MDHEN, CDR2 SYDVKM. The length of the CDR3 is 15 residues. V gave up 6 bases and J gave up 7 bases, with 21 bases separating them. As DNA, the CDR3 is TGTGCCAGCAGCACAAACGGACAGCCCTATGGGACCCAGTACTTC. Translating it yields CASSTNGQPYGTQYF. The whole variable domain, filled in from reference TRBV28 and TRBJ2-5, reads DVKVTQSSRYLVKRTGEKVFLECVQDMDHENMFWYRQDPGLGLRLIYFSYDVKMKEKGDIPEGYSVSREKKERFSLILESASTNQTSMYLCASSTNGQPYGTQYFGPGTRLLVL.

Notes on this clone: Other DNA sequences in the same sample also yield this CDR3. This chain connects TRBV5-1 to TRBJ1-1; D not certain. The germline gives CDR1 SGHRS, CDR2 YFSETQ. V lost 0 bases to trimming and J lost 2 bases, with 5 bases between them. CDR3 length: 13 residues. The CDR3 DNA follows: TGCGCCAGCAGCTTGGCGGGAAACACTGAAGCTTTCTTT. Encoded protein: CASSLAGNTEAFF. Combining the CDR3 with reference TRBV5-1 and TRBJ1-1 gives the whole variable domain KAGVTQTPRYLIKTRGQQVTLSCSPISGHRSVSWYQQTPGQGLQFLFEYFSETQRNKGNFPGRFSGRQFSNSRSEMNVSTLELGDSALYLCASSLAGNTEAFFGQGTRLTVV.

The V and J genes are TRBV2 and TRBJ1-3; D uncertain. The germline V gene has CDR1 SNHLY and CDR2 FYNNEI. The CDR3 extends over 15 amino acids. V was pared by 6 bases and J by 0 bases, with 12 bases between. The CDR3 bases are TGTGCCAGCAGGCTGAGGACTTTCTCTGGAAACACCATATATTTT. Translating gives CASRLRTFSGNTIYF.

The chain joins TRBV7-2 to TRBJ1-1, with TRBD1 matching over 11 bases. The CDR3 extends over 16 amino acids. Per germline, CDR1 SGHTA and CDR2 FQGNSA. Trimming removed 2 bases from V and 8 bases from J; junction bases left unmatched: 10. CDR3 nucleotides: TGTGCCAGCAGCTTACTCTTGGACGGACAGGGGGCCGAAGCTTTCTTT. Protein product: CASSLLLDGQGAEAFF.

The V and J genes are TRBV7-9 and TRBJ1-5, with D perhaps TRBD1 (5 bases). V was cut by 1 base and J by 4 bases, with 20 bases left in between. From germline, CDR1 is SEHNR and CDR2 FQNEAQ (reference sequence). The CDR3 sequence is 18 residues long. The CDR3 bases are TGTGCCAGCAGCTTAGGGTCAAGGGGCACTCCGTCTAATCAGCCCCAGCATTTT. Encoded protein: CASSLGSRGTPSNQPQHF.

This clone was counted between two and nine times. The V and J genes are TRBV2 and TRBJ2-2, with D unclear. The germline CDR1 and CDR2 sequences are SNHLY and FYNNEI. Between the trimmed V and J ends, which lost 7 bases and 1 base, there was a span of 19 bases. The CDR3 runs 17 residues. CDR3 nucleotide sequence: TGTGCCAGCACGGATCTACGACATCAGCGGAACACCGGGGAGCTGTTTTTT. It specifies CASTDLRHQRNTGELFF.

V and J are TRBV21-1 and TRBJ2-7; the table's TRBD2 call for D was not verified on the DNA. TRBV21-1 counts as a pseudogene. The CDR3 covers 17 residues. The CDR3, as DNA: TGTGCCAGCAGCAAACTAGCGGGAGGTGGATGGGAGTACGAGCAGTACTTC. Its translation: CASSKLAGGGWEYEQYF.

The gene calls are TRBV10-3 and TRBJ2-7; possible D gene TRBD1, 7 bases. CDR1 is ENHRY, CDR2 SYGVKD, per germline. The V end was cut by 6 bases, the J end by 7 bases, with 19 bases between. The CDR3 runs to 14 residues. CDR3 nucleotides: TGTGCCATCAGGAACAGGGGCTTGGCGGGAGAGCAGTACTTC. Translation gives CAIRNRGLAGEQYF.

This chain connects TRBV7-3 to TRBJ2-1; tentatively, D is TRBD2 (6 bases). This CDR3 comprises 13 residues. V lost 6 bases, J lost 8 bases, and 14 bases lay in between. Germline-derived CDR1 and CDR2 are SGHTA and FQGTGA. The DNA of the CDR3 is TGTGCCAGCAGTCGACTAGTTTTCGATGAGCAGTTCTTC. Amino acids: CASSRLVFDEQFF. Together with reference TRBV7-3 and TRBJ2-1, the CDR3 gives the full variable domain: GAGVSQTPSNKVTEKGKYVELRCDPISGHTALYWYRQSLGQGPEFLIYFQGTGAADDSGLPNDRFFAVRPEGSVSTLKIQRTERGDSAVYLCASSRLVFDEQFFGPGTRLTVL.

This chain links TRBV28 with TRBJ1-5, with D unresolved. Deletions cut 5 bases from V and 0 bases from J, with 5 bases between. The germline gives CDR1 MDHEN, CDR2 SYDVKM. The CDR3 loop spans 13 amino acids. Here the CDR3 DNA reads TGTGCCAGCAGTACAAATAGCAATCAGCCCCAGCATTTT. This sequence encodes CASSTNSNQPQHF.

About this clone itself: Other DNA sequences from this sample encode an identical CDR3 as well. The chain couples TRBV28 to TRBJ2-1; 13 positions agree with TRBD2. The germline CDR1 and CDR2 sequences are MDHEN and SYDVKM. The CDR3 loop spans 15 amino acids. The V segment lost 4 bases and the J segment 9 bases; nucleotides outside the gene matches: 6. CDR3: CASSSPGLAGVEQFF. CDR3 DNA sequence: TGTGCCAGCAGTTCTCCCGGACTAGCGGGAGTTGAGCAGTTCTTC.

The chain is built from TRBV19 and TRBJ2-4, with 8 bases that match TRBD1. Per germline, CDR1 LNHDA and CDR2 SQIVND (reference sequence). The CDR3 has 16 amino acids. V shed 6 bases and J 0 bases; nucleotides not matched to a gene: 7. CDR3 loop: CASSYLDRGAKNIQYF. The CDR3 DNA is TGTGCCAGTAGCTACCTAGACAGGGGAGCCAAAAACATTCAGTACTTC.

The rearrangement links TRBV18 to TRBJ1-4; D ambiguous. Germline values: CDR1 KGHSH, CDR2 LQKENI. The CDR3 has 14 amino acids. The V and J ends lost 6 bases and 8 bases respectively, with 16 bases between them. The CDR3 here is CASSTTGNGEKLFF. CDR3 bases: TGTGCCAGCTCCACCACGGGGAATGGGGAAAAACTGTTTTTT. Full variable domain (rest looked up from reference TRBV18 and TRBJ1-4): NAGVMQNPRHLVRRRGQEARLRCSPMKGHSHVYWYRQLPEEGLKFMVYLQKENIIDESGMPKERFSAEFPKEGPSILRIQQVVRGDSAAYFCASSTTGNGEKLFFGSGTQLSVL.

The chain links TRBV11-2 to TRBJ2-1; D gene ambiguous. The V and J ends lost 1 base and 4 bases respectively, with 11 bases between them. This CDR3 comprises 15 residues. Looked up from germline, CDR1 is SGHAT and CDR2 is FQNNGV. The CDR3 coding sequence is TGTGCCAGCAGCTTAGGGAACCTGGATTACAATGAGCAGTTCTTC. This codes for CASSLGNLDYNEQFF.

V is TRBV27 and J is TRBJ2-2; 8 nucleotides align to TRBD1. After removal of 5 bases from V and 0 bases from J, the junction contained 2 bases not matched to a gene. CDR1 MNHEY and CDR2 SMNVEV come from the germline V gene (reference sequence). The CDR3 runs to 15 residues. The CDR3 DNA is TGTGCCAGCAGTCCCAGGGGGCCGAACACCGGGGAGCTGTTTTTT. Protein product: CASSPRGPNTGELFF.

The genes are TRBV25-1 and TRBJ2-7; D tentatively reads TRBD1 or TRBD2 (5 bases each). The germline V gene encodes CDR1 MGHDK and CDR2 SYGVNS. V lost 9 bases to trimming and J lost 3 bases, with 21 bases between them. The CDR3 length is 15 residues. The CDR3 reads CASAMGDVAGYEQYF. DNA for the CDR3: TGTGCCAGTGCCATGGGGGACGTAGCCGGCTACGAGCAGTACTTC.

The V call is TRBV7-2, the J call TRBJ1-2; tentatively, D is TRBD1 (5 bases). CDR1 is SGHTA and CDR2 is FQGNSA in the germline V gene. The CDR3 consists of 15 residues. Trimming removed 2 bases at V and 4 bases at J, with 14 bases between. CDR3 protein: CASSLRGGIGYGYTF. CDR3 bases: TGTGCCAGCAGCTTACGGGGGGGGATCGGCTATGGCTACACCTTC. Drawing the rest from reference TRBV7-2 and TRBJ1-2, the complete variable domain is GAGVSQSPSNKVTEKGKDVELRCDPISGHTALYWYRQSLGQGLEFLIYFQGNSAPDKSGLPSDRFSAERTGGSVSTLTIQRTQQEDSAVYLCASSLRGGIGYGYTFGSGTRLTVV.